Below, 20 T cell receptor beta chains from the same sample are listed, as sequenced in a study of blood T cell repertoires in COVID-19 (dated by TCRdb to the early 2020s). Libraries were built with the immunoSEQ multiplex PCR assay. In its TCRdb copy, this immuneACCESS table keeps in-frame sequences only and misses some clones. Where compared with another copy, unresolved V genes explain less than half of these, and the others have no known cause. The sample data list about half a million clones, and roughly 88% of these were observed just once. The ten top clones hold 3.2% of the sample. The source material was peripheral blood. All receptors derive from a human donor in a cohort sampled during active COVID-19.

This clone was counted a single time. The rearrangement joins TRBV7-2 to TRBJ2-7, with 8 bases lining up with TRBD1. There are 18 residues in the CDR3. Unmatched junction bases numbered 17, after V lost 5 bases and J lost 2 bases. Germline values: CDR1 SGHTA, CDR2 FQGNSA. CDR3 sequence reads: CASSPPEWAGGGPYEQYF. CDR3 nucleotide sequence: TGTGCCAGCAGCCCTCCTGAATGGGCAGGGGGCGGACCCTACGAGCAGTACTTC.

This chain connects TRBV5-8 to TRBJ1-5; 11 bases map to TRBD1. This CDR3 contains 19 residues. J was trimmed by 0 bases and V by 0 bases; bases with no gene match: 8. The germline V gene has CDR1 SGHTS and CDR2 YDEGEE. The CDR3: CASSLGRDRGAYSNQPQHF. DNA of the CDR3: TGTGCCAGCAGCTTGGGACGGGACAGGGGGGCCTATAGCAATCAGCCCCAGCATTTT.

V and J are TRBV25-1 and TRBJ1-1, with D unresolved. The CDR3 consists of 15 residues. The germline V and J ends were trimmed by 8 bases and 2 bases, with 18 bases remaining between them. The germline V gene has CDR1 MGHDK and CDR2 SYGVNS. The chain's CDR3 is CASPGYPQYNTEAFF. The CDR3 DNA follows: TGTGCCAGCCCGGGGTACCCTCAATATAACACTGAAGCTTTCTTT.

This rearrangement joins TRBV19 to TRBJ2-7; possibly TRBD1 for D (6 bases). This CDR3 region has 15 residues. CDR1 is LNHDA, CDR2 SQIVND, per germline (reference sequence). Trimming stripped 3 bases from V and 2 bases from J, with 14 bases between. CDR3 sequence reads: CASSMFPGQAYEQYF. For the CDR3, the DNA is TGTGCCAGTAGTATGTTCCCGGGACAAGCCTACGAGCAGTACTTC.

The V and J genes are TRBV3-1 (or the pseudogene TRBV3-2) and TRBJ1-2, with D perhaps TRBD1 (5 bases). The germline CDR1 and CDR2 sequences are LGHDT and YNNKEL (reference sequence). CDR3 size: 12 residues. V lost 0 bases to trimming and J lost 8 bases, with 7 bases between them. Here the CDR3 DNA reads TGTGCCAGCAGCCAAGAGAACAGGGGCTACACCTTC. It encodes CASSQENRGYTF.

This clone was picked up a small number of times. The rearrangement links TRBV9 to TRBJ2-5, with 7 bases aligning to TRBD1. The CDR3 spans 16 residues. CDR1 is SGDLS and CDR2 is YYNGEE in the germline V gene. J was trimmed by 2 bases and V by 0 bases; bases with no gene match: 7. The CDR3 loop reads CASSVGSPGGQETQYF. Here the CDR3 DNA reads TGTGCCAGCAGCGTAGGGTCCCCAGGGGGTCAAGAGACCCAGTACTTC.

A few counts support this clone. The V and J genes are TRBV7-2 and TRBJ2-1; 10 bases match TRBD2. CDR1 is SGHTA and CDR2 is FQGNSA in the germline V gene. V was clipped by 2 bases and J by 15 bases; unmatched bases: 16. The CDR3 is 16 residues long. CDR3 sequence: CASSLRPAGGITPPFF. The CDR3 nucleotides read TGTGCCAGCAGCTTACGGCCAGCGGGAGGGATAACTCCCCCGTTCTTC.

V gene TRBV7-2 combines with J gene TRBJ2-6; D is ambiguous. The CDR3 loop spans 15 amino acids. V was cut by 5 bases and J by 2 bases, with 10 bases left in between. Germline-derived CDR1 and CDR2 are SGHTA and FQGNSA. As DNA, the CDR3 is TGTGCCAGCAGCCGTGAGTCTGCTGGGGCCAACGTCCTGACTTTC. Translation: CASSRESAGANVLTF.

The rearrangement links TRBV5-1 to TRBJ2-1; D is possibly TRBD2 (5 bases). From germline, CDR1 is SGHRS and CDR2 YFSETQ. Trimming took 0 bases from V and 7 from J, leaving 11 bases between them. This CDR3 comprises 14 residues. The CDR3 spells CASSLEVRGNEQFF. In DNA, the CDR3 is TGCGCCAGCAGCTTGGAGGTCAGAGGGAATGAGCAGTTCTTC.

The chain joins TRBV5-8 to TRBJ2-3; possibly TRBD2 for D (6 bases). V lost 0 bases, J lost 2 bases, and 10 bases lay in between. CDR1 is SGHTS, CDR2 YDEGEE, per germline. This CDR3 is built from 15 residues. Written as DNA, the CDR3 is TGTGCCAGCAGCTTGGAGAGCGGGCCCACAGATACGCAGTATTTT. This codes for CASSLESGPTDTQYF. Looking up the rest from reference TRBV5-8 and TRBJ2-3 gives the full variable domain: EAGVTQSPTHLIKTRGQQATLRCSPISGHTSVYWYQQALGLGLQFLLWYDEGEERNRGNFPPRFSGRQFPNYSSELNVNALELEDSALYLCASSLESGPTDTQYFGPGTRLTVL.

V usage is TRBV3-1 (or the pseudogene TRBV3-2) and J usage is TRBJ2-7; no clear D gene. Germline CDR1 is LGHDT and CDR2 is YNNKEL (reference sequence). This CDR3 has 11 residues. V lost 4 bases and J 7 bases, leaving 8 bases between the germline ends. In DNA form, the CDR3 reads TGTGCCAGCAGCCTGCTAGGAGAGCAGTACTTC. It translates to CASSLLGEQYF.

The V gene is TRBV4-2, the J gene TRBJ1-2; D is possibly TRBD1 (6 bases). Trimming stripped 5 bases from V and 6 bases from J, with 16 bases between. The CDR3 has 14 amino acids. Looked up from germline, CDR1 is LGHNA and CDR2 is YNFKEQ. The CDR3 DNA sequence: TGTGCCAGCAGCGTACAGGGATTCAGGGATGGCTACACCTTC. The encoded protein is CASSVQGFRDGYTF.

Only one count was recorded for this clone. V usage is TRBV30 and J usage is TRBJ1-1; D is unclear. The germline gives CDR1 GTSNPN, CDR2 SVGIG (reference sequence). This CDR3 has 13 amino acids. With 7 bases removed from V and 4 bases from J, the gap between germline ends came to 16 bases. For the CDR3, the DNA is TGTGCCTATAAGCCTCAGCCGGGCACTGAAGCTTTCTTT. Amino acid sequence: CAYKPQPGTEAFF.

The chain recombines TRBV6-5 with TRBJ1-5; 7 positions match TRBD1. Trimming removed 5 bases from V and 9 bases from J; junction bases left unmatched: 10. The CDR3 length is 14 residues. The V gene's germline CDR1 is MNHEY and CDR2 SVGAGI. The CDR3 DNA is TGTGCCAGCAGTCCTGGACAGGAGAATGGGCCCCAGCATTTT. The encoded protein is CASSPGQENGPQHF.

As concerns this clone: Other DNA sequences in this sample translate to the same CDR3. The chain carries TRBV7-9 and TRBJ1-2; 8 bases map to TRBD1. The CDR3 has 15 amino acids. Germline lookup yields CDR1 SEHNR and CDR2 FQNEAQ (reference sequence). Trimming cost V 5 bases and J 0 bases; bases outside gene matches: 5. The CDR3 sequence: CASSLGQGPNYGYTF. CDR3 sequence (DNA): TGTGCCAGCAGCCTAGGACAGGGCCCTAACTATGGCTACACCTTC. Together with reference TRBV7-9 and TRBJ1-2, the CDR3 gives the full variable domain: DTGVSQNPRHKITKRGQNVTFRCDPISEHNRLYWYRQTLGQGPEFLTYFQNEAQLEKSRLLSDRFSAERPKGSFSTLEIQRTEQGDSAMYLCASSLGQGPNYGYTFGSGTRLTVV.

The chain employs TRBV10-1 and TRBJ2-1; the D gene is possibly TRBD1 (5 bases). Germline CDR1 reads WNHNN; CDR2 reads SYGVQD (reference sequence). This CDR3 has 15 residues. V gave up 4 bases and J gave up 2 bases, with 12 bases separating them. The CDR3 region has the DNA TGCGCCAGCAGTGGTGTAACAGGTGCCTACAATGAGCAGTTCTTC. Its translation: CASSGVTGAYNEQFF.

The chain employs TRBV13 and TRBJ2-1; 10 bases line up with TRBD1. The CDR3 contains 16 residues. CDR1 is PRHDT, CDR2 FYEKMQ, per germline (reference sequence). Trimming took 6 bases from V and 4 from J; bases not matched to a gene: 9. CDR3 nucleotides: TGTGCCAGCAGGAGAGGCGGGGACAGGGGTTACAATGAGCAGTTCTTC. It translates to CASRRGGDRGYNEQFF.

This sequence joins TRBV11-3 and TRBJ2-3; D may be TRBD1 (6 bases). This CDR3 is 14 amino acids long. Germline V gene lookup returns CDR1 SGHNT and CDR2 YENEEA. V was pared by 3 bases and J by 4 bases, with 11 bases between. In DNA, the CDR3 is TGTGCCAGCAGCTTCCGAGGGGGTTCAGATACGCAGTATTTT. Its translation: CASSFRGGSDTQYF.

This chain joins TRBV29-1 and TRBJ1-1, with TRBD1 matching 8 bases. CDR1 SQVTM and CDR2 ANQGSEA come from the germline V gene. The V and J ends lost 7 bases and 10 bases, in that order; junction bases with no gene match: 5. The CDR3 totals 10 residues. The CDR3 DNA reads as TGCAGCGCCTTAACAGGGGGAGCTTTCTTT. This gives the protein CSALTGGAFF. The full variable domain, rest sourced from reference TRBV29-1 and TRBJ1-1, is SAVISQKPSRDICQRGTSLTIQCQVDSQVTMMFWYRQQPGQSLTLIATANQGSEATYESGFVIDKFPISRPNLTFSTLTVSNMSPEDSSIYLCSALTGGAFFGQGTRLTVV.

This clone has just a few counts. The chain's CDR3 is CASTLGTGETEAFF. Here the CDR3 DNA reads TGTGCCAGCACCCTAGGGACAGGGGAGACTGAAGCTTTCTTT. This rearrangement joins TRBV3-1 (or the pseudogene TRBV3-2) to TRBJ1-1; TRBD1 aligns across 10 bases. This CDR3 has 14 amino acids. Trimming took 7 bases from V and 5 from J; bases not matched to a gene: 7. Germline CDR1 LGHDT, CDR2 YNNKEL (reference sequence).